Listed below are T cell receptor beta chains from one sample, sequenced in a study of Graves' ophthalmopathy and Graves' hyperthyroidism. Using its own MiXCR run on the multiplex PCR reads, TCRdb lists one record per CDR3 protein. The repertoire holds hundreds of thousands of distinct CDR3 sequences, with 20% to 25% as singletons. The specimen was peripheral blood. The source is a woman aged 18-29 years with stable Graves' hyperthyroidism. The CDR3 runs from the conserved cysteine through the conserved F or W. D genes are given only for firm matches. Clone size is stated in some rows and not others, as once, few, many or a class when expanded.

CDR3: CANRPGTGTYEQYF
DNA: TGTGCCAATAGACCCGGGACAGGGACCTACGAGCAGTACTTC
size: many
V: TRBV19
D: TRBD1
J: TRBJ2-7

CDR3: CASSPRGDRRVGYTF
DNA: TGTGCCAGCAGCCCGAGGGGTGACCGAAGGGTTGGCTACACCTTC
size: many
V: TRBV12-3/TRBV12-4
D: .
J: TRBJ1-2

CDR3: CASSLGGVGQETQYF
DNA: TGTGCCAGCAGCTTAGGGGGCGTGGGTCAAGAGACCCAGTACTTC
size: .
V: TRBV7-2
D: .
J: TRBJ2-5

CDR3: CASSQIWVEAFF
DNA: TGTGCCAGCAGTCAAATCTGGGTTGAAGCTTTCTTT
size: many
V: TRBV12-3/TRBV12-4
D: .
J: TRBJ1-1

CDR3: CASGQGSQPQHF
DNA: TGTGCCAGTGGACAGGGCAGTCAGCCCCAGCATTTT
size: .
V: TRBV27
D: TRBD1
J: TRBJ1-5

CDR3: CSVEAGGYTF
DNA: TGCAGCGTTGAAGCAGGGGGCTACACCTTC
size: many
V: TRBV29-1
D: .
J: TRBJ1-2

CDR3: CATSDPGQSQETQYF
DNA: TGTGCCACCAGTGATCCAGGACAGAGCCAAGAGACCCAGTACTTC
size: many
V: TRBV24-1
D: .
J: TRBJ2-5

CDR3: CASSGAVANTGELFF
DNA: TGTGCCAGCAGTGGCGCCGTAGCGAACACCGGGGAGCTGTTTTTT
size: many
V: TRBV12-3/TRBV12-4
D: .
J: TRBJ2-2

CDR3: CASSFIVGGRDYGYTF
DNA: TGTGCCAGCAGCTTCATCGTCGGGGGGCGAGACTATGGCTACACCTTC
size: many
V: TRBV5-6
D: .
J: TRBJ1-2

CDR3: CASSYRGLGNQPQHF
DNA: TGTGCCAGCAGTTACAGGGGGCTAGGCAATCAGCCCCAGCATTTT
size: .
V: TRBV28
D: TRBD1
J: TRBJ1-5

CDR3: CASSFVPGELFF
DNA: TGTGCCAGCAGTTTCGTGCCCGGGGAGCTGTTTTTT
size: many
V: TRBV12-3/TRBV12-4
D: .
J: TRBJ2-2

CDR3: CSARAGPQETQYF
DNA: TGCAGTGCTAGAGCGGGGCCCCAAGAGACCCAGTACTTC
size: many
V: TRBV20-1
D: .
J: TRBJ2-5

CDR3: CASSFARGIEQYF
DNA: TGTGCCAGCAGCTTCGCCAGGGGTATCGAGCAGTACTTC
size: few
V: TRBV27
D: .
J: TRBJ2-7

CDR3: CASSYRDMNTEAFF
DNA: TGTGCCAGCAGTTACCGGGACATGAACACTGAAGCTTTCTTT
size: few
V: TRBV6-5
D: .
J: TRBJ1-1

CDR3: CAYQKTGPDTQYF
DNA: TGTGCCTACCAGAAGACAGGACCAGATACGCAGTATTTT
size: few
V: TRBV30
D: .
J: TRBJ2-3

CDR3: CASSLEGGTSGRCGEQFF
DNA: TGTGCCAGCAGCTTAGAAGGAGGGACTAGCGGGAGATGTGGTGAGCAGTTCTTC
size: many
V: TRBV13
D: TRBD2
J: TRBJ2-1

CDR3: CASSEANRLAKNIQYF
DNA: TGTGCCAGCAGTGAAGCAAACAGACTAGCCAAAAACATTCAGTACTTC
size: many
V: TRBV6-1
D: .
J: TRBJ2-4

CDR3: CASLTGPIQETQYF
DNA: TGTGCCAGCCTGACGGGCCCCATTCAAGAGACCCAGTACTTC
size: .
V: TRBV6-1
D: .
J: TRBJ2-5

CDR3: CASSYQPLGELFF
DNA: TGTGCCAGCAGCTACCAACCTCTCGGGGAGCTGTTTTTT
size: many
V: TRBV7-9
D: .
J: TRBJ2-2

CDR3: CASTRDYPTGELFF
DNA: TGTGCCAGCACCCGGGACTACCCCACCGGGGAGCTGTTTTTT
size: .
V: TRBV6-1
D: TRBD2
J: TRBJ2-2

CDR3: CASSLGYYEQYF
DNA: TGTGCCAGCAGTTTAGGGTACTACGAGCAGTACTTC
size: many
V: TRBV12-3/TRBV12-4
D: .
J: TRBJ2-7

CDR3: CASSPTTGVEQPQHF
DNA: TGTGCCAGCTCACCAACGACAGGGGTAGAGCAGCCCCAGCATTTT
size: few
V: TRBV18
D: TRBD1
J: TRBJ1-5

CDR3: CASSPPVRGETQYF
DNA: TGTGCCAGCAGTCCCCCGGTCCGGGGAGAGACCCAGTACTTC
size: once
V: TRBV12-3/TRBV12-4
D: .
J: TRBJ2-5

CDR3: CASSETTGVTEAFF
DNA: TGTGCCAGCAGTGAAACAACTGGGGTCACTGAAGCTTTCTTT
size: .
V: TRBV12-3/TRBV12-4
D: .
J: TRBJ1-1

CDR3: CASSFGQGKDIQYF
DNA: TGTGCCAGCAGCTTCGGTCAGGGCAAGGACATTCAGTACTTC
size: .
V: TRBV7-9
D: .
J: TRBJ2-4

CDR3: CASSLGRRGGAFF
DNA: TGTGCCAGCAGCTTAGGGAGACGGGGCGGAGCTTTCTTT
size: many
V: TRBV7-2
D: .
J: TRBJ1-1

CDR3: CASSGRTGKTQYF
DNA: TGTGCCAGCAGCGGGCGGACAGGGAAGACCCAGTACTTC
size: many
V: TRBV11-2
D: TRBD1
J: TRBJ2-5

CDR3: CASSFLNYGYTF
DNA: TGTGCCAGTAGTTTTCTTAACTATGGCTACACCTTC
size: many
V: TRBV19
D: .
J: TRBJ1-2

CDR3: CASSLVETQYF
DNA: TGTGCCAGCAGCTTAGTAGAGACCCAGTACTTC
size: many
V: TRBV7-2
D: .
J: TRBJ2-5

CDR3: CASSLPPPTSGRRGCTGELFF
DNA: TGTGCCAGCAGTTTACCTCCCCCGACTAGCGGGAGAAGGGGATGCACCGGGGAGCTGTTTTTT
size: many
V: TRBV28
D: TRBD2
J: TRBJ2-2

CDR3: CASSDRDTGELFF
DNA: TGTGCCAGCAGTGACAGGGACACCGGGGAGCTGTTTTTT
size: many
V: TRBV6-4
D: .
J: TRBJ2-2

CDR3: CASSDPRPEEDYEQYF
DNA: TGTGCCAGCAGTGATCCACGGCCAGAGGAAGATTACGAGCAGTACTTC
size: many
V: TRBV25-1
D: .
J: TRBJ2-7

CDR3: CASRGQGAGEQYF
DNA: TGTGCCAGCAGAGGACAGGGGGCGGGGGAGCAGTACTTC
size: many
V: TRBV6-2/TRBV6-3
D: TRBD1
J: TRBJ2-7

CDR3: CASSETFSGIQETQYF
DNA: TGTGCCAGCAGTGAAACTTTTAGCGGGATCCAAGAGACCCAGTACTTC
size: many
V: TRBV6-1
D: TRBD2
J: TRBJ2-5

CDR3: CASSFGAEDGYTF
DNA: TGTGCCAGCAGTTTCGGAGCGGAGGATGGCTACACCTTC
size: .
V: TRBV12-3/TRBV12-4
D: .
J: TRBJ1-2

CDR3: CASSQGSSGSLSYEQYF
DNA: TGCGCCAGCAGCCAAGGGTCTAGCGGGAGTTTGTCCTACGAGCAGTACTTC
size: many
V: TRBV4-3
D: TRBD2
J: TRBJ2-7

CDR3: CSAGGTANTEAFF
DNA: TGCAGTGCTGGGGGGACGGCTAACACTGAAGCTTTCTTT
size: .
V: TRBV20-1
D: .
J: TRBJ1-1

CDR3: CASSMDSRNGYTF
DNA: TGCGCCAGCAGCATGGACAGCAGGAACGGCTACACCTTC
size: .
V: TRBV5-1
D: .
J: TRBJ1-2

CDR3: CASRIAGASTGELFF
DNA: TGTGCCAGCAGAATCGCAGGGGCTAGCACCGGGGAGCTGTTTTTT
size: many
V: TRBV6-1
D: .
J: TRBJ2-2

CDR3: CASSSPRTQETQYF
DNA: TGTGCCAGCAGTTCCCCTAGGACCCAAGAGACCCAGTACTTC
size: many
V: TRBV28
D: .
J: TRBJ2-5

CDR3: CASSSVAVWGSPLHF
DNA: TGTGCCAGCAGTTCAGTCGCAGTCTGGGGTTCACCCCTCCACTTT
size: many
V: TRBV27
D: .
J: TRBJ1-6

CDR3: CSAYRLGPYEQYF
DNA: TGCAGTGCTTACCGACTAGGCCCCTACGAGCAGTACTTC
size: many
V: TRBV20-1
D: .
J: TRBJ2-7

CDR3: CASSYRPGAGELFF
DNA: TGCGCCAGCAGCTACCGTCCCGGCGCCGGGGAGCTGTTTTTT
size: many
V: TRBV5-1
D: .
J: TRBJ2-2

CDR3: CASSGGTGAFSGETQYF
DNA: TGTGCCAGCAGTGGGGGAACAGGGGCCTTCAGTGGAGAGACCCAGTACTTC
size: many
V: TRBV2
D: TRBD1
J: TRBJ2-5